What follows is one T cell receptor beta chain and its context. Germline assignment: CDR1 MDHEN and CDR2 SYDVKM. The V gene lost 7 bases and the J gene lost 3 bases, with 11 bases spanning the gap. This CDR3 comprises 13 residues. The treatment here: roughly 18 received Ad26.COV2.S at low or high dose, single or two shots; roughly five received placebo; per-sample allocation not given. Sampling occurred on day 63 after the first vaccine or placebo injection. This record comes from a study of Ad26.COV2.S vaccination and SARS-CoV-2 variants. Study summary: The vaccine Ad26.COV2.S was put into the muscle once, or twice with 56 days between.

Sequenced by immunoSEQ multiplex PCR; TCRdb stores in-frame clones only, minus some. Altogether hundreds of thousands of clones are present, 75% to 90% being singletons, with the ten largest covering 2% to 3%. The chain is built from TRBV28 and TRBJ2-3; TRBD2 is a possible D gene (5 bases). Material: peripheral blood, obtained in a trial of Ad26.COV2.S vaccine versus placebo. The source of this sequence is a person between 18 and 65 years old who received the Ad26.COV2.S COVID-19 vaccine or a placebo. The CDR3 loop reads CASIDRETDTQYF. CDR3 DNA: TGTGCCAGCATTGACCGGGAAACAGATACGCAGTATTTT.